The 18 T cell receptor beta chains given below trace back to one sample, sequenced in a study of T cell responses to AZD1222 COVID-19 vaccine. Repertoires were generated with immunoSEQ multiplex PCR, while TCRdb's copy carries only in-frame clones and drops some. The table records 180,000 or so clones, more than 80% of them present only once. Material: peripheral blood, obtained on day 0 of AZD1222 vaccination. The receptors stem from an adult in good health.

The V gene is TRBV30, the J gene TRBJ1-1, with D possibly being TRBD1 (6 bases). Deletions cut 4 bases from V and 6 bases from J, with 30 bases between. This CDR3 region has 18 residues. CDR1 and CDR2 from the germline V gene are GTSNPN and SVGIG (reference sequence). The CDR3 bases are TGTGCCTGGATCGTTCAGGGTCCCGACAGGACGAAAGGGGCTGAAGCTTTCTTT. The encoded protein is CAWIVQGPDRTKGAEAFF.

The rearrangement uses TRBV6-1 and TRBJ2-1, with 7 bases lining up with TRBD2. CDR3 size: 18 residues. Germline V gives CDR1 MNHNS, CDR2 SASEGT. V dropped 2 bases and J dropped 8; count of bases not matched to a gene: 18. CDR3 sequence reads: CASSEYYGGRGFSDEQFF. CDR3 nucleotides: TGTGCCAGCAGTGAATATTATGGCGGGAGAGGGTTTTCCGATGAGCAGTTCTTC.

The chain carries TRBV4-2 and TRBJ1-1; TRBD1 aligns across 9 bases. V was clipped by 6 bases and J by 1 base; unmatched bases: 0. CDR1 and CDR2 (germline): LGHNA, YNFKEQ. This CDR3 region has 13 residues. The CDR3 sequence: CASRDRGNTEAFF. The CDR3 DNA reads as TGTGCCAGCAGGGACAGGGGGAACACTGAAGCTTTCTTT.

The chain is built from TRBV27 and TRBJ2-7, with TRBD2 matching over 10 bases. Germline trimming cut 6 bases from V and 2 bases from J; bases unmatched to any gene: 4. The CDR3 runs 14 residues. The germline CDR1 and CDR2 sequences are MNHEY and SMNVEV (reference sequence). The CDR3 here is CASSRSGGAYEQYF. CDR3 sequence (DNA): TGTGCCAGCAGCCGGAGCGGGGGGGCCTACGAGCAGTACTTC.

J is TRBJ2-7 and V is TRBV5-1; 11 positions agree with TRBD2. The CDR3 is 15 amino acids. V trimming: 3 bases; J trimming: 2 bases; junction bases outside the gene matches: 4. Germline V gene lookup returns CDR1 SGHRS and CDR2 YFSETQ. The CDR3 DNA reads as TGCGCCAGCAGCTCAACTAGCGGGAGTACCTACGAGCAGTACTTC. This translates into CASSSTSGSTYEQYF.

This chain connects TRBV19 to TRBJ1-4; D is ambiguous. Looked up from germline, CDR1 is LNHDA and CDR2 is SQIVND (reference sequence). Trimming shortened V by 7 bases and J by 5 bases, and 17 bases separated the two germline ends. This CDR3 contains 15 residues. The chain's CDR3 is CASNSLLAGNEKLFF. CDR3 sequence (DNA): TGTGCCAGTAACTCCCTGTTGGCGGGCAATGAAAAACTGTTTTTT.

The chain joins TRBV3-1 (or the pseudogene TRBV3-2) to TRBJ2-1; the match to TRBD1 covers 10 bases. Germline CDR1 and CDR2: LGHDT and YNNKEL (reference sequence). V lost 4 bases and J lost 2; bases outside the gene matches: 5. The CDR3 contains 16 residues. The CDR3 loop reads CASSPRDRGTYNEQFF. CDR3 DNA sequence: TGTGCCAGCAGCCCCCGGGACAGGGGAACCTACAATGAGCAGTTCTTC.

This clone showed up just once. This rearrangement joins TRBV5-5 to TRBJ2-7; tentatively, D is TRBD1 or TRBD2 (7 bases each). This CDR3 contains 14 residues. The germline V and J ends were trimmed by 4 bases and 2 bases, with 13 bases remaining between them. In germline, CDR1 is SGHKS, CDR2 YYEKEE (reference sequence). CDR3 protein: CASSPRGGAYEQYF. CDR3 bases: TGTGCCAGCAGCCCCAGGGGGGGGGCCTACGAGCAGTACTTC.

The chain has TRBV7-9 and TRBJ1-2; D is undetermined. Germline CDR1 is SEHNR and CDR2 is FQNEAQ (reference sequence). CDR3 size: 15 residues. Trimming took 5 bases from V and 0 from J, leaving 13 bases between them. CDR3: CASSGPDGANYGYTF. The CDR3 DNA is TGTGCCAGCAGCGGACCGGACGGCGCTAACTATGGCTACACCTTC.

This clone was recorded only once. V and J are TRBV28 and TRBJ1-5, with 8 bases identical to TRBD1. The CDR3 length is 15 residues. Germline-derived CDR1 and CDR2 are MDHEN and SYDVKM. Trimming removed 6 bases from V and 7 bases from J; junction bases left unmatched: 11. The CDR3 loop reads CASRTTGTGGQPQHF. The DNA of the CDR3 is TGTGCCAGCAGGACCACCGGGACAGGAGGGCAGCCCCAGCATTTT.

This chain links TRBV5-1 with TRBJ1-2; 7 bases map to TRBD1. V trimming: 0 bases; J trimming: 7 bases; junction bases outside the gene matches: 0. CDR3 size: 12 residues. CDR1 is SGHRS and CDR2 is YFSETQ in the germline V gene. The CDR3 sequence is CASSLGQGGYTF. CDR3 DNA sequence: TGCGCCAGCAGCTTGGGACAGGGTGGCTACACCTTC.

The chain uses TRBV25-1 and TRBJ2-1; D perhaps matches TRBD2 (6 bases). The germline V and J ends were trimmed by 6 bases and 5 bases, with 8 bases remaining between them. The CDR3 runs to 12 residues. From germline, CDR1 is MGHDK and CDR2 SYGVNS. The CDR3 region is CASRTGDNEQFF. DNA of the CDR3: TGTGCCAGCAGGACGGGAGACAATGAGCAGTTCTTC. Full variable domain (remainder filled in from reference TRBV25-1 and TRBJ2-1): EADIYQTPRYLVIGTGKKITLECSQTMGHDKMYWYQQDPGMELHLIHYSYGVNSTEKGDLSSESTVSRIRTEHFPLTLESARPSHTSQYLCASRTGDNEQFFGPGTRLTVL.

This chain links TRBV11-2 with TRBJ1-3; D gene ambiguous. This CDR3 is built from 13 residues. The germline V gene has CDR1 SGHAT and CDR2 FQNNGV. V lost 5 bases and J 7 bases, leaving 12 bases between the germline ends. The CDR3 region is CASSLVLGNTIYF. DNA of the CDR3: TGTGCCAGCAGCCTAGTATTGGGGAACACCATATATTTT.

CDR3 nucleotide sequence: TGCAGTGCCACCTTACTATACGAGCAGTACTTC. Translated: CSATLLYEQYF. The rearrangement uses TRBV20-1 and TRBJ2-7; D is uncertain. The CDR3 consists of 11 residues. The ends were cut back, 6 bases at V and 4 bases at J, with 10 bases in the middle. Germline CDR1 is DFQATT and CDR2 is SNEGSKA (reference sequence).

The V gene is TRBV3-1 (or the pseudogene TRBV3-2), the J gene TRBJ1-1, with 8 bases lining up with TRBD1. Germline values: CDR1 LGHDT, CDR2 YNNKEL (reference sequence). V lost 3 bases, J lost 14 bases, and 8 bases stayed unmatched. The CDR3 runs 12 residues. The chain's CDR3 is CASSHQGQARFF. In DNA, the CDR3 is TGTGCCAGCAGCCACCAGGGACAGGCGCGATTCTTT.

The DNA of the CDR3 is TGTGCCAGCAGCTCCGGGACAGGAGCATACTTCACTGGAAACACCATATATTTT. The encoded protein is CASSSGTGAYFTGNTIYF. The genes are TRBV5-4 and TRBJ1-3, with 8 bases lining up with TRBD1. Trimming cost V 3 bases and J 2 bases; bases outside gene matches: 13. The V gene's germline CDR1 is SGHNT and CDR2 YYREEE (reference sequence). The CDR3 has 18 residues.

The rearrangement joins TRBV29-1 to TRBJ1-2; 8 positions agree with TRBD1. Germline-derived CDR1 and CDR2 are SQVTM and ANQGSEA. The CDR3 length is 14 residues. J gave up 4 bases and V 2 bases, and 6 bases lay outside the gene matches. In nucleotides, the CDR3 is TGCAGCGTTGAACTGCCAGGGGGCTTCTATGGCTACACCTTC. Protein product: CSVELPGGFYGYTF.

The chain is built from TRBV6-5 and TRBJ2-1; TRBD2 matches 8 bases. The CDR3 has 15 amino acids. The V gene's germline CDR1 is MNHEY and CDR2 SVGAGI. V was pared by 5 bases and J by 3 bases, with 6 bases of the junction left unmatched. The CDR3 nucleotides read TGTGCCAGCAGTAAAAGCGGGAGTATCTACAATGAGCAGTTCTTC. Its translation: CASSKSGSIYNEQFF.